The clone carrying this TCR beta chain showed up just once. Germline is not matched at one junction end, which may reflect a read error. The table came from immunoSEQ multiplex PCR; TCRdb's copy has only in-frame clones and leaves some out. The sample yields roughly 300,000 clones, around 89% seen once. The data stem from a study of Ad26.COV2.S vaccination and SARS-CoV-2 variants. Looked up from germline, CDR1 is SGHAT and CDR2 is FQNNGV. The CDR3 contains 16 residues. Treatment noted: some 20 received Ad26.COV2.S at low or high dose, single or two shots; about 5 received placebo; per-sample allocation not given. Material that was analyzed had been drawn on day 63 after the first vaccine or placebo injection.

The clonotype was recovered from a person between 18 and 65 years old who received the Ad26.COV2.S COVID-19 vaccine or a placebo. The material was peripheral blood, obtained in a trial of Ad26.COV2.S vaccine versus placebo. The V gene is TRBV11-2, the J gene TRBJ1-3; D call uncertain. The CDR3 sequence is CATSIRARDSGNTIYF. CDR3 bases: TGTGCCACCAGCATACGGGCCCGCGACTCTGGAAACACCATATATTTT.